This is a list of T cell receptor beta chains from one sample in a study of blood T cell repertoires in COVID-19. Some clones are missing from TCRdb's copy, which holds only in-frame ones; the method was immunoSEQ multiplex PCR. The table records some 56,000 clones, 81% of them present only once. The sequenced sample was peripheral blood. The receptors derive from a woman older than 75 with active or convalescent COVID-19. Both conserved end residues are part of each CDR3. D genes are given only for firm matches. Size values are once, few and many counts, or a class for expanded clones, and some rows have none.

clone_size: .; v_call: TRBV5-1; d_call: TRBD2; j_call: TRBJ2-1; cdr3_aa: CASSSLAGGYNEQFF; cdr3_nt: TGCGCCAGCAGCTCTCTAGCGGGGGGCTACAATGAGCAGTTCTTC
clone_size: .; v_call: TRBV4-1; d_call: TRBD1; j_call: TRBJ1-1; cdr3_aa: CASSLGDRGGTEAFF; cdr3_nt: TGCGCCAGCAGCTTGGGCGACAGGGGTGGCACTGAAGCTTTCTTT
clone_size: once; v_call: TRBV28; d_call: TRBD1; j_call: TRBJ1-6; cdr3_aa: CASTGAGTANLLQTINSPLHF; cdr3_nt: TGTGCCAGCACCGGGGCCGGGACAGCCAATCTCTTACAAACCATTAATTCACCCCTCCACTTT
clone_size: .; v_call: TRBV6-5; d_call: .; j_call: TRBJ2-3; cdr3_aa: CASSYSEFRDTQYF; cdr3_nt: TGTGCCAGCAGTTACTCGGAGTTCAGAGATACGCAGTATTTT
clone_size: .; v_call: TRBV27; d_call: TRBD1; j_call: TRBJ2-1; cdr3_aa: CASSTWTGGVNEQFF; cdr3_nt: TGTGCCAGCAGTACCTGGACAGGGGGTGTAAATGAGCAGTTCTTC
clone_size: .; v_call: TRBV2; d_call: TRBD1; j_call: TRBJ1-4; cdr3_aa: CASIREQGTEKLFF; cdr3_nt: TGTGCCAGCATCCGGGAACAGGGGACCGAAAAACTGTTTTTT
clone_size: few; v_call: TRBV28; d_call: .; j_call: TRBJ1-4; cdr3_aa: CASSFAGASEKLFF; cdr3_nt: TGTGCCAGCAGTTTCGCGGGGGCGAGTGAAAAACTGTTTTTT
clone_size: .; v_call: TRBV11-2; d_call: .; j_call: TRBJ2-3; cdr3_aa: CASSLPISTDTQYF; cdr3_nt: TGTGCCAGCAGCTTACCCATCAGCACAGATACGCAGTATTTT
clone_size: many; v_call: TRBV4-3; d_call: .; j_call: TRBJ1-5; cdr3_aa: CASSQDLGVAQPQHF; cdr3_nt: TGCGCCAGCAGCCAAGATCTCGGGGTCGCTCAGCCCCAGCATTTT
clone_size: .; v_call: TRBV7-9; d_call: .; j_call: TRBJ1-1; cdr3_aa: CASSFGGGEAFF; cdr3_nt: TGTGCCAGCAGCTTCGGGGGAGGGGAAGCTTTCTTT
clone_size: .; v_call: TRBV24-1; d_call: TRBD1; j_call: TRBJ2-5; cdr3_aa: CATSDSGGGETQYF; cdr3_nt: TGTGCCACCAGTGATTCAGGGGGTGGAGAGACCCAGTACTTC
clone_size: .; v_call: TRBV3-1/TRBV3-2; d_call: .; j_call: TRBJ1-2; cdr3_aa: CASSQARTTSPRGYTF; cdr3_nt: TGTGCCAGCAGCCAAGCCAGGACAACCTCCCCGAGGGGCTACACCTTC
clone_size: .; v_call: TRBV6-2/TRBV6-3; d_call: TRBD1; j_call: TRBJ2-1; cdr3_aa: CASSLTQGTSEQFF; cdr3_nt: TGTGCCAGCAGCCTTACACAGGGGACCAGTGAGCAGTTCTTC
clone_size: .; v_call: TRBV9; d_call: TRBD1; j_call: TRBJ1-1; cdr3_aa: CASSVTPGQGRSEAFF; cdr3_nt: TGTGCCAGCAGCGTAACCCCAGGACAGGGGAGATCTGAAGCTTTCTTT
clone_size: medium-sized; v_call: TRBV5-1; d_call: TRBD1; j_call: TRBJ2-6; cdr3_aa: CASSGGLGANVLTF; cdr3_nt: TGCGCCAGCTCAGGGGGTCTAGGGGCCAACGTCCTGACTTTC
clone_size: few; v_call: TRBV5-6; d_call: .; j_call: TRBJ2-2; cdr3_aa: CASSLANTNTGELFF; cdr3_nt: TGTGCCAGCAGCTTGGCGAACACGAACACCGGGGAGCTGTTTTTT
clone_size: .; v_call: TRBV5-1; d_call: TRBD2; j_call: TRBJ2-5; cdr3_aa: CASSNPGLGETQYF; cdr3_nt: TGCGCCAGCAGCAACCCGGGACTAGGAGAGACCCAGTACTTC
clone_size: .; v_call: TRBV24-1; d_call: TRBD1; j_call: TRBJ2-7; cdr3_aa: CATSDFVRDRAYYEQYF; cdr3_nt: TGTGCCACCAGTGATTTCGTCCGGGACAGGGCCTACTACGAGCAGTACTTC
clone_size: once; v_call: TRBV24-1; d_call: TRBD1; j_call: TRBJ2-3; cdr3_aa: CATSDSRDREVRDTQYF; cdr3_nt: TGTGCCACCAGTGATTCCCGGGACAGGGAGGTACGAGATACGCAGTATTTT
clone_size: .; v_call: TRBV7-9; d_call: .; j_call: TRBJ1-6; cdr3_aa: CASSLNLAWDNSPLHF; cdr3_nt: TGTGCCAGCAGCTTAAATCTAGCCTGGGATAATTCACCCCTCCACTTT
clone_size: .; v_call: TRBV6-2/TRBV6-3; d_call: TRBD1; j_call: TRBJ2-1; cdr3_aa: CASSAQAGQGNEQFF; cdr3_nt: TGTGCCAGCAGTGCCCAAGCGGGACAGGGTAATGAGCAGTTCTTC
clone_size: .; v_call: TRBV7-9; d_call: TRBD1; j_call: TRBJ2-7; cdr3_aa: CASSSPGTGSSYEQYF; cdr3_nt: TGTGCCAGCAGCTCCCCCGGGACAGGCAGCTCCTACGAGCAGTACTTC
clone_size: once; v_call: TRBV4-3; d_call: TRBD1; j_call: TRBJ1-1; cdr3_aa: CASSQTPGQGAAEAFF; cdr3_nt: TGCGCCAGCAGCCAAACCCCGGGACAGGGTGCGGCTGAAGCTTTCTTT
clone_size: .; v_call: TRBV7-2; d_call: TRBD1; j_call: TRBJ1-6; cdr3_aa: CASSFQPGQGRSPLHF; cdr3_nt: TGTGCCAGCAGCTTTCAACCGGGACAGGGACGCTCACCCCTCCACTTT
clone_size: .; v_call: TRBV15; d_call: .; j_call: TRBJ2-2; cdr3_aa: CATSREGTPSGELFF; cdr3_nt: TGTGCCACCAGCAGAGAAGGGACACCGTCCGGGGAGCTGTTTTTT
clone_size: .; v_call: TRBV28; d_call: .; j_call: TRBJ2-7; cdr3_aa: CASSEHDKPYEQYF; cdr3_nt: TGTGCCAGCAGTGAACATGACAAGCCGTACGAGCAGTACTTC
clone_size: .; v_call: TRBV12-5; d_call: TRBD2; j_call: TRBJ2-3; cdr3_aa: CASGTPPGGAGGLNTQYF; cdr3_nt: TGTGCTAGTGGTACCCCCCCGGGTGGAGCGGGGGGGCTGAATACGCAGTATTTT
clone_size: once; v_call: TRBV3-1/TRBV3-2; d_call: .; j_call: TRBJ1-5; cdr3_aa: CASSHRPTAGFDQPQHF; cdr3_nt: TGTGCCAGCAGCCACAGGCCGACTGCGGGGTTTGATCAGCCCCAGCATTTT
clone_size: .; v_call: TRBV20-1; d_call: .; j_call: TRBJ1-3; cdr3_aa: CSASSPSSGNTIYF; cdr3_nt: TGCAGTGCTAGTTCCCCTAGCTCTGGAAACACCATATATTTT
clone_size: .; v_call: TRBV11-3; d_call: TRBD2; j_call: TRBJ2-1; cdr3_aa: CASSPPGLAGTDEQFF; cdr3_nt: TGTGCCAGCAGCCCACCGGGACTAGCGGGGACTGATGAGCAGTTCTTC
clone_size: once; v_call: TRBV5-1; d_call: TRBD1; j_call: TRBJ1-1; cdr3_aa: CASSLEGQGSTEAFF; cdr3_nt: TGCGCCAGCAGCTTGGAGGGACAGGGCTCCACTGAAGCTTTCTTT
clone_size: .; v_call: TRBV5-4; d_call: TRBD1; j_call: TRBJ1-1; cdr3_aa: CASSLRTGLNTEAFF; cdr3_nt: TGTGCCAGCAGCTTGCGGACAGGCCTGAACACTGAAGCTTTCTTT
clone_size: .; v_call: TRBV5-1; d_call: TRBD1; j_call: TRBJ1-1; cdr3_aa: CASSSGTGINTEAFF; cdr3_nt: TGCGCCAGCAGCTCGGGGACAGGGATCAATACTGAAGCTTTCTTT
clone_size: .; v_call: TRBV29-1; d_call: TRBD1; j_call: TRBJ1-4; cdr3_aa: CSVAGTGGEKLFF; cdr3_nt: TGCAGCGTTGCCGGGACAGGGGGTGAAAAACTGTTTTTT
clone_size: .; v_call: TRBV6-4; d_call: .; j_call: TRBJ2-2; cdr3_aa: CASSRTNTGELFF; cdr3_nt: TGTGCCAGTTCGAGGACGAACACCGGGGAGCTGTTTTTT
clone_size: .; v_call: TRBV18; d_call: .; j_call: TRBJ1-4; cdr3_aa: CASSPPNFGNHGEKLFF; cdr3_nt: TGTGCCAGCTCACCACCGAATTTCGGGAACCATGGTGAAAAACTGTTTTTT
clone_size: .; v_call: TRBV6-2/TRBV6-3; d_call: .; j_call: TRBJ1-5; cdr3_aa: CASSFPGVGQPQHF; cdr3_nt: TGTGCCAGCAGTTTCCCCGGAGTGGGTCAGCCCCAGCATTTT
clone_size: .; v_call: TRBV18; d_call: TRBD2; j_call: TRBJ2-7; cdr3_aa: CASSGSSGLYEQYF; cdr3_nt: TGTGCCAGCTCAGGGTCTAGCGGACTCTACGAGCAGTACTTC
clone_size: .; v_call: TRBV4-2; d_call: TRBD2; j_call: TRBJ2-3; cdr3_aa: CASSQQWGGNTDTQYF; cdr3_nt: TGTGCCAGCAGCCAACAATGGGGGGGGAACACAGATACGCAGTATTTT
clone_size: .; v_call: TRBV5-1; d_call: TRBD1; j_call: TRBJ1-4; cdr3_aa: CASTTGNEKLFF; cdr3_nt: TGCGCCAGCACGACAGGGAATGAAAAACTGTTTTTT
clone_size: .; v_call: TRBV7-2; d_call: .; j_call: TRBJ1-4; cdr3_aa: CASRSGSSNEKLFF; cdr3_nt: TGTGCCAGCAGATCGGGGTCGTCTAATGAAAAACTGTTTTTT
clone_size: .; v_call: TRBV10-2; d_call: .; j_call: TRBJ1-2; cdr3_aa: CASSRDSGGYTF; cdr3_nt: TGCGCCAGCAGCCGGGACTCTGGGGGCTACACCTTC
clone_size: once; v_call: TRBV6-2/TRBV6-3; d_call: TRBD2; j_call: TRBJ2-3; cdr3_aa: CASSSGTKKRGQYF; cdr3_nt: TGTGCCAGCAGTTCCGGGACTAAAAAGAGGGGGCAGTATTTT
clone_size: .; v_call: TRBV12-3/TRBV12-4; d_call: TRBD1; j_call: TRBJ1-2; cdr3_aa: CASSLTGAYGYTF; cdr3_nt: TGTGCCAGCAGTTTGACAGGGGCCTATGGCTACACCTTC
clone_size: .; v_call: TRBV24-1; d_call: .; j_call: TRBJ2-3; cdr3_aa: CATSSPDTQYF; cdr3_nt: TGTGCCACCAGCAGTCCAGATACGCAGTATTTT
clone_size: .; v_call: TRBV30; d_call: .; j_call: TRBJ1-3; cdr3_aa: CAWSAPGRSGNTIYF; cdr3_nt: TGTGCCTGGAGTGCCCCAGGTCGCTCTGGAAACACCATATATTTT
clone_size: few; v_call: TRBV28; d_call: .; j_call: TRBJ1-1; cdr3_aa: CASRNRRAGGTEAFF; cdr3_nt: TGTGCCAGCAGAAACCGACGGGCAGGAGGGACTGAAGCTTTCTTT
clone_size: .; v_call: TRBV14; d_call: TRBD1; j_call: TRBJ2-7; cdr3_aa: CASSRFDRAPYEQYF; cdr3_nt: TGTGCCAGCAGCCGGTTTGACAGGGCTCCCTACGAGCAGTACTTC
clone_size: .; v_call: TRBV10-3; d_call: .; j_call: TRBJ1-1; cdr3_aa: CAISVDGATEAFF; cdr3_nt: TGTGCCATCAGTGTTGATGGGGCGACTGAAGCTTTCTTT
clone_size: .; v_call: TRBV7-9; d_call: .; j_call: TRBJ2-7; cdr3_aa: CASSLGTAQFPYEQYF; cdr3_nt: TGTGCCAGCAGCTTAGGGACAGCCCAATTTCCCTACGAGCAGTACTTC
clone_size: .; v_call: TRBV3-1/TRBV3-2; d_call: .; j_call: TRBJ1-6; cdr3_aa: CASSQVRAGRELNNSPLHF; cdr3_nt: TGTGCCAGCAGCCAAGTAAGGGCAGGGCGGGAATTAAATAATTCACCCCTCCACTTT
clone_size: .; v_call: TRBV6-5; d_call: TRBD1; j_call: TRBJ2-7; cdr3_aa: CASDDRASSYEQYF; cdr3_nt: TGTGCCAGCGACGACAGGGCCAGCTCCTACGAGCAGTACTTC
clone_size: .; v_call: TRBV5-1; d_call: TRBD1; j_call: TRBJ2-5; cdr3_aa: CASSLLTGTGEETQYF; cdr3_nt: TGCGCCAGCAGCCTCTTGACAGGGACAGGAGAGGAGACCCAGTACTTC